Given below is one TCR beta chain in context. The CDR3 is 14 residues long. Germline values: CDR1 MNHEY, CDR2 SVGAGI. V lost 3 bases, J lost 2 bases, and 10 bases lay in between. This sample was taken from a study of T cells in localized non-small cell lung cancer. Sequencing was performed with immunoSEQ multiplex PCR; in TCRdb, only in-frame clones are kept and a portion is missing. The profile shows about 60,000 clones, around 90% of them singletons. The receptor's source is a woman aged 35-75 years with stage I lung adenocarcinoma. The sample consisted of peripheral blood, taken before any cancer treatment. The chain carries TRBV6-5 and TRBJ1-2, with D unclear. The CDR3 loop reads CASSYRTRNYGYTF. Written as DNA, the CDR3 is TGTGCCAGCAGTTATAGAACAAGGAACTATGGCTACACCTTC.